This TCR beta chain came from a study of shared clonotypes between healthy human individuals. Background on the study: CD8 memory received one plate per donor, CD8 naive two, CD4 memory three and CD4 naive three. The study's findings and limits: A handful of donors showed sharing of approximately 5% of naive CD4 clonotypes.

This clone has a single count. The antigen is unknown. Positively selected for CCR7, the CD45RO-negative cells used as naive CD8 cells excluded terminally differentiated effector memory CD45RA+ cells. Under the authors' procedure: ImmunoSEQ gave junction-only sequences without quality scores, so filtering differed. Some clones are missing from TCRdb's copy, which holds only in-frame ones; the method was immunoSEQ multiplex PCR. V and J calls and clone size come straight from that table; D and trimming were deduced from the DNA. The sample gives about 590,000 clones, about 95% of which show up once; 0.11% is in the top ten. Germline-derived CDR1 and CDR2 are MGHRA and YSYEKL. Trimming cost V 3 bases and J 1 base; bases outside gene matches: 7. This CDR3 is built from 17 residues.

The sample comprised naive CD8+ T cells sorted from blood. The chain carries TRBV4-1 and TRBJ1-4; 8 nucleotides line up with TRBD1. The receptor's source is a woman younger than 45 in good health. The CDR3 DNA is TGCGCCAGCAGCCATCTCAACAGGGGGGAAACTAATGAAAAACTGTTTTTT. This codes for CASSHLNRGETNEKLFF.